These 2 T cell receptor beta chains were sequenced from one sample in a study of T cells in women clearing cervical HPV infection. The table came from immunoSEQ multiplex PCR; TCRdb's copy has only in-frame clones and leaves some out. In all, the sample yields 25,000 to 30,000 clones. Sequencing used blood buffy coat. Source of these receptors: a woman aged 18-69 years with a cervical HPV16 infection that either progressed to CIN3+ or cleared (not recorded which).

With respect to this clone: The CDR3 end lies 3 residues beyond the end of the read and is filled in from the germline J gene. This rearrangement joins TRBV10-3 to TRBJ2-4, with D perhaps matching TRBD2 (7 bases). Trimming shortened V by 0 bases and J by 8 bases, and 14 bases separated the two germline ends. The germline gives CDR1 ENHRY, CDR2 SYGVKD. CDR3 length: 15 residues. CDR3 amino acids: CAISESGTGRDIQYF. The covered CDR3 bases are TGTGCCATCAGTGAGTCGGGTACAGGGAGGGACATT.

As regards this clone: The read is 3 residues too short to cover the CDR3 end, so that end is filled in from the germline J gene. The chain uses TRBV5-1 and TRBJ2-5; possibly TRBD1 for D (5 bases). The CDR3 has 12 amino acids. Germline V gives CDR1 SGHRS, CDR2 YFSETQ. V lost 6 bases to trimming and J lost 2 bases, with 8 bases between them. The CDR3 reads CASTDSQETQYF. The covered CDR3 bases are TGCGCCAGCACCGACAGTCAAGAGACC.